Following are 21 T cell receptor beta chains from one sample sequenced in a study of blood T cell repertoires in COVID-19. TCRdb's table, derived via immunoSEQ multiplex PCR, lists solely in-frame clones and lacks some. This table has roughly 260,000 clones, about 83% appearing once. The sequenced material came from PBMCs or T cells enriched from blood (not recorded which). Receptor source: a woman in her 40s who had been exposed to COVID-19.

CDR3 in amino acids: CASIKPGASRNSPLHF. The CDR3 DNA follows: TGTGCCAGCATCAAACCGGGAGCCTCCCGTAATTCACCCCTCCACTTT. This chain uses TRBV9 with TRBJ1-6; no firm D call. The germline gives CDR1 SGDLS, CDR2 YYNGEE. The CDR3 runs to 16 residues. The V and J ends lost 6 bases and 6 bases respectively, with 19 bases between them.

This clone was seen ten or more times. The chain couples TRBV4-2 to TRBJ1-5; 7 bases agree with TRBD1. Germline CDR1 and CDR2: LGHNA and YNFKEQ. V lost 0 bases to trimming and J lost 5 bases; unmatched junction nucleotides: 4. The CDR3 has 15 residues. CDR3 sequence: CASSQEGTVDQPQHF. The DNA for the CDR3 is TGTGCCAGCAGCCAAGAAGGGACAGTGGATCAGCCCCAGCATTTT.

This clone has a single count. The CDR3 reads CASSLVSGAGNTIYF. CDR3 DNA: TGTGCCAGCAGCTTAGTATCGGGGGCTGGAAACACCATATATTTT. This rearrangement joins TRBV7-8 to TRBJ1-3; D might be TRBD1 (5 bases). Germline V CDR1 and CDR2: SGHVS, FQNEAQ. V gave up 1 base and J gave up 2 bases, with 9 bases separating them. The CDR3 consists of 15 residues.

This chain uses TRBV11-2 with TRBJ2-1, with a tentative D call TRBD1 (6 bases). The CDR3 loop spans 15 amino acids. Looked up from germline, CDR1 is SGHAT and CDR2 is FQNNGV. V lost 1 base and J lost 2, with 9 bases in between. The CDR3 spells CASSLVEGAYNEQFF. The CDR3 DNA sequence: TGTGCCAGCAGCTTAGTAGAGGGGGCCTACAATGAGCAGTTCTTC.

This chain uses TRBV5-5 with TRBJ2-7; 8 bases align to TRBD1. The V gene's germline CDR1 is SGHKS and CDR2 YYEKEE (reference sequence). The CDR3 runs to 15 residues. With 2 bases clipped from V and 7 bases from J, the junction kept 11 bases outside the gene matches. CDR3 sequence reads: CASSFAWTGKGEQYF. CDR3 DNA sequence: TGTGCCAGCAGCTTTGCCTGGACAGGGAAGGGGGAGCAGTACTTC.

This clone appeared a single time. The chain uses TRBV7-3 and TRBJ2-1; the D gene is possibly TRBD2 (6 bases). Trimming stripped 3 bases from V and 10 bases from J, with 10 bases between. The CDR3 is made up of 12 amino acids. The V gene's germline CDR1 is SGHTA and CDR2 FQGTGA. Written as DNA, the CDR3 is TGTGCCAGCAGCTTTCCGGGGAGGGAGCAGTTCTTC. Protein product: CASSFPGREQFF. The full variable domain, its missing parts supplied by reference TRBV7-3 and TRBJ2-1, is GAGVSQTPSNKVTEKGKYVELRCDPISGHTALYWYRQSLGQGPEFLIYFQGTGAADDSGLPNDRFFAVRPEGSVSTLKIQRTERGDSAVYLCASSFPGREQFFGPGTRLTVL.

The chain joins TRBV5-8 to TRBJ1-2; 7 bases match TRBD1. V was clipped by 3 bases and J by 4 bases; unmatched bases: 12. Germline loops: CDR1 SGHTS, CDR2 YDEGEE. The CDR3 contains 16 residues. The CDR3 protein is CASSSFRGTSFYGYTF. The CDR3 nucleotides read TGTGCCAGCAGCTCCTTCAGGGGGACCAGCTTCTATGGCTACACCTTC. The variable domain in full, completed from reference TRBV5-8 and TRBJ1-2, reads EAGVTQSPTHLIKTRGQQATLRCSPISGHTSVYWYQQALGLGLQFLLWYDEGEERNRGNFPPRFSGRQFPNYSSELNVNALELEDSALYLCASSSFRGTSFYGYTFGSGTRLTVV.

The J gene is TRBJ1-6, the V gene TRBV25-1; possibly TRBD1 for D (5 bases). Trimming cost V 6 bases and J 10 bases, with 13 bases left between them. The germline V gene has CDR1 MGHDK and CDR2 SYGVNS. This CDR3 spans 13 amino acids. In DNA, the CDR3 is TGTGCCAGCAGACCTCAGGGTTACTCACCCCTCCACTTT. This sequence encodes CASRPQGYSPLHF.

CDR3 protein: CASSQGTGSGNTIYF. The CDR3 DNA reads TGTGCCAGCAGCCAAGGGACAGGGTCTGGAAACACCATATATTTT. The genes are TRBV14 and TRBJ1-3, with 8 bases that match TRBD1. Germline lookup yields CDR1 SGHDN and CDR2 FVKESK. This CDR3 spans 15 amino acids. The V gene end was trimmed by 1 base and the J gene end by 1 base; junction bases not matched to a gene: 0.

J is TRBJ1-1 and V is TRBV5-1, with no clear D. The CDR3 contains 14 residues. V dropped 0 bases and J dropped 0 bases, with 6 bases sitting between them. Germline assignment: CDR1 SGHRS and CDR2 YFSETQ. CDR3 coding DNA: TGCGCCAGCAGCTTGGACGAGGTGAACACTGAAGCTTTCTTT. The encoded protein is CASSLDEVNTEAFF.

This clone was counted once. The chain couples TRBV7-2 to TRBJ1-5; weak D call: TRBD1 (6 bases). The CDR3 loop spans 16 amino acids. V was cut by 5 bases and J by 2 bases, with 16 bases left in between. CDR1 is SGHTA and CDR2 is FQGNSA in the germline V gene. CDR3 DNA sequence: TGTGCCAGCAGCCAAGGCCAGGGGATGGGCAATCAGCCCCAGCATTTT. Translating it yields CASSQGQGMGNQPQHF. Filled out from reference TRBV7-2 and TRBJ1-5, the complete variable domain reads GAGVSQSPSNKVTEKGKDVELRCDPISGHTALYWYRQSLGQGLEFLIYFQGNSAPDKSGLPSDRFSAERTGGSVSTLTIQRTQQEDSAVYLCASSQGQGMGNQPQHFGDGTRLSIL.

The V call is TRBV9, the J call TRBJ1-5; 8 positions match TRBD1. The V segment lost 4 bases and the J segment 4 bases; nucleotides outside the gene matches: 10. The CDR3 sequence is 16 residues long. Germline assignment: CDR1 SGDLS and CDR2 YYNGEE. This CDR3 reads CASSRPGGLWNQPQHF. The CDR3, as DNA: TGTGCCAGCAGCCGGCCAGGGGGCCTATGGAATCAGCCCCAGCATTTT.

This chain joins TRBV5-5 and TRBJ2-5, with a possible D match to TRBD2 (6 bases). The germline CDR1 and CDR2 sequences are SGHKS and YYEKEE (reference sequence). V was cut by 3 bases and J by 3 bases, with 15 bases left in between. This CDR3 contains 15 residues. This chain's CDR3 is CASSSRPTGEETQYF. For the CDR3, the DNA is TGTGCCAGCAGCTCACGTCCGACGGGGGAAGAGACCCAGTACTTC. The whole variable domain, filled in from reference TRBV5-5 and TRBJ2-5, reads DAGVTQSPTHLIKTRGQQVTLRCSPISGHKSVSWYQQVLGQGPQFIFQYYEKEERGRGNFPDRFSARQFPNYSSELNVNALLLGDSALYLCASSSRPTGEETQYFGPGTRLLVL.

The chain uses TRBV29-1 and TRBJ2-3; maybe TRBD1 (6 bases). This CDR3 has 13 residues. The germline V gene encodes CDR1 SQVTM and CDR2 ANQGSEA. V dropped 2 bases and J dropped 6 bases, with 12 bases sitting between them. In DNA form, the CDR3 reads TGCAGCGTTGAAACAGGGAGTACGGATACGCAGTATTTT. This gives the protein CSVETGSTDTQYF.

This clone was counted between two and nine times. The chain is built from TRBV7-9 and TRBJ2-3; 9 nucleotides match TRBD1. There are 18 residues in the CDR3. V trimming: 5 bases; J trimming: 6 bases; junction bases outside the gene matches: 18. CDR1 and CDR2 (germline): SEHNR, FQNEAQ (reference sequence). CDR3 loop: CASSPLPLTGTGRDTQYF. The CDR3 nucleotides are TGTGCCAGCAGCCCCCTCCCACTTACCGGGACAGGGAGGGATACGCAGTATTTT.

This clone was picked up one time. The chain is built from TRBV7-3 and TRBJ1-1; no reliable D call. The germline V and J ends were trimmed by 2 bases and 3 bases, with 7 bases remaining between them. The CDR3 length is 13 residues. Germline V CDR1 and CDR2: SGHTA, FQGTGA. The chain's CDR3 is CASSLQEDTEAFF. For the CDR3, the DNA is TGTGCCAGCAGCTTACAAGAGGACACTGAAGCTTTCTTT.

The J gene is TRBJ2-6, the V gene TRBV5-1; TRBD1 matches at 8 bases. CDR1 and CDR2 from the germline V gene are SGHRS and YFSETQ. V shed 4 bases and J 0 bases; nucleotides not matched to a gene: 9. CDR3 length equals 18 residues. As DNA, the CDR3 is TGCGCCAGCAGCCTGGTTGGACAGGGATTCTCTGGGGCCAACGTCCTGACTTTC. This sequence encodes CASSLVGQGFSGANVLTF. Drawing the rest from reference TRBV5-1 and TRBJ2-6, the complete variable domain is KAGVTQTPRYLIKTRGQQVTLSCSPISGHRSVSWYQQTPGQGLQFLFEYFSETQRNKGNFPGRFSGRQFSNSRSEMNVSTLELGDSALYLCASSLVGQGFSGANVLTFGAGSRLTVL.

The genes are TRBV7-3 and TRBJ1-1; TRBD1 matches at 8 bases. The CDR3 loop spans 14 amino acids. Germline loops: CDR1 SGHTA, CDR2 FQGTGA. J was trimmed by 4 bases and V by 5 bases; bases with no gene match: 6. Written as DNA, the CDR3 is TGTGCCAGCAGCCTACAGGGGGAAACCACTGAAGCTTTCTTT. Amino acids: CASSLQGETTEAFF.

The genes are TRBV5-6 and TRBJ1-1; D gene uncertain. The ends were cut back, 5 bases at V and 0 bases at J, with 14 bases in the middle. CDR3 size: 15 residues. CDR1 SGHDT and CDR2 YYEEEE come from the germline V gene. As DNA, the CDR3 is TGTGCCAGCAGGCGCGCAGGCAGCATGAACACTGAAGCTTTCTTT. It codes for CASRRAGSMNTEAFF.

This chain joins TRBV6-6 and TRBJ1-2; possibly TRBD1 for D (6 bases). The CDR3 has 14 residues. The germline V and J ends were trimmed by 6 bases and 7 bases, with 18 bases remaining between them. Germline loops: CDR1 MNHNY, CDR2 SVGAGI (reference sequence). CDR3 in DNA: TGTGCCAGCAGACTCGGGACATCTTACCCTGGCTACACCTTC. This codes for CASRLGTSYPGYTF.

This clone was observed a single time. The CDR3 spells CASCPGQGAWGYTF. As DNA, the CDR3 is TGTGCCAGCTGTCCGGGACAGGGGGCTTGGGGCTACACCTTC. V and J are TRBV6-5 and TRBJ1-2; TRBD1 agrees at 12 bases. Unmatched junction bases numbered 9, after V lost 8 bases and J lost 8 bases. The V gene's germline CDR1 is MNHEY and CDR2 SVGAGI. This CDR3 spans 14 amino acids.